This paragraph reports one TCR beta chain. Negatively enriched CD4+ T cells were divided by CD45RA into naive and memory. Here immunoSEQ multiplex PCR was the method, and the copy in TCRdb shows in-frame clones only, minus some. This table has 2,100,000 or so clones, around 95% appearing once. The CDR3 is 18 residues long. Trimming removed 2 bases from V and 1 base from J, with 16 bases in between. The data originate from a study of shared clonotypes between healthy human individuals. Material for sequencing was naive CD4+ T cells sorted from blood. The subset: CD45RA+ positively selected. This sequence originates from a man aged 18 to 29 in good health. The chain couples TRBV5-3 to TRBJ1-6; D is uncertain. TRBV5-3 is an ORF, with its function uncertain. CDR3 DNA sequence: TGTGCCAGAAGCTTCTCAAGTATGGCGGGGTCCTATAATTCACCCCTCCACTTT. It is translated as CARSFSSMAGSYNSPLHF.